The 9 T cell receptor beta chains reported below all come from one sample, sequenced in a study of cytomegalovirus exposure and HLA in healthy donors. Sequencing was performed with immunoSEQ multiplex PCR; in TCRdb, only in-frame clones are kept and a portion is missing. This table holds under 140,000 clones, over 75% found once. The specimen sequenced was PBMCs. Every receptor here comes from a woman aged 30 to 39 in good health and CMV-seropositive.

The chain carries TRBV9 and TRBJ2-3, with 9 bases matching TRBD1. The ends lost 3 bases at V and 1 base at J; junction bases unmatched: 3. Germline-derived CDR1 and CDR2 are SGDLS and YYNGEE. This CDR3 is built from 15 residues. The CDR3 spells CASSARQGGTDTQYF. The CDR3 nucleotides read TGTGCCAGCAGCGCCCGACAGGGGGGCACAGATACGCAGTATTTT.

The gene calls are TRBV10-3 and TRBJ1-4; 8 bases fit TRBD1. This CDR3 region has 14 residues. Germline CDR1 is ENHRY and CDR2 is SYGVKD. The trim removed 3 bases at V and 7 bases at J, leaving 4 bases unmatched. CDR3 sequence reads: CAISDQGAGEKLFF. The CDR3 nucleotides read TGTGCCATCAGTGATCAGGGGGCGGGTGAAAAACTGTTTTTT.

The rearrangement joins TRBV11-1 to TRBJ2-5; 9 nucleotides agree with TRBD1. There are 15 residues in the CDR3. V dropped 6 bases and J dropped 3; count of bases not matched to a gene: 8. Germline CDR1 reads SGHAT; CDR2 reads FQDESV (reference sequence). The CDR3 protein is CASSPSGTGKETQYF. The CDR3 nucleotides read TGTGCCAGCAGTCCCTCCGGGACAGGGAAAGAGACCCAGTACTTC.

V gene TRBV13 combines with J gene TRBJ2-7, with D possibly matching TRBD1 (5 bases). V was clipped by 0 bases and J by 2 bases, with 14 bases between them. This CDR3 has 16 residues. Germline V gene sequence: CDR1 PRHDT, CDR2 FYEKMQ (reference sequence). The chain's CDR3 is CASSLGTQAAPYEQYF. The CDR3, as DNA: TGTGCCAGCAGCTTAGGCACACAGGCTGCCCCCTACGAGCAGTACTTC.

This rearrangement joins TRBV7-2 to TRBJ2-1; TRBD2 agrees at 9 bases. The trim removed 3 bases at V and 5 bases at J, leaving 5 bases unmatched. CDR3 length: 15 amino acids. Germline assignment: CDR1 SGHTA and CDR2 FQGNSA. The chain's CDR3 is CASSFASGIHNEQFF. The CDR3 DNA reads as TGTGCCAGCAGCTTTGCTAGCGGGATTCACAATGAGCAGTTCTTC.

The rearrangement uses TRBV29-1 and TRBJ1-1; 7 bases are a match to TRBD1. The CDR3 totals 17 residues. V lost 7 bases and J lost 3; bases outside the gene matches: 20. CDR1 is SQVTM, CDR2 ANQGSEA, per germline. The CDR3 DNA reads TGCAGCGCAACCAGTTCGCAGGGGGTGGGGGAGTACACTGAAGCTTTCTTT. Protein product: CSATSSQGVGEYTEAFF. Filled out from reference TRBV29-1 and TRBJ1-1, the complete variable domain reads SAVISQKPSRDICQRGTSLTIQCQVDSQVTMMFWYRQQPGQSLTLIATANQGSEATYESGFVIDKFPISRPNLTFSTLTVSNMSPEDSSIYLCSATSSQGVGEYTEAFFGQGTRLTVV.

The genes are TRBV7-9 and TRBJ2-7; no clear D. CDR3 length equals 11 residues. The germline CDR1 and CDR2 sequences are SEHNR and FQNEAQ (reference sequence). The V end was cut by 4 bases, the J end by 2 bases, with 3 bases between. The CDR3 DNA is TGTGCCAGCAGCTCTACCTACGAGCAGTACTTC. It codes for CASSSTYEQYF.

The rearrangement uses TRBV27 and TRBJ1-1; 7 nucleotides align to TRBD1. The CDR3 is 12 residues long. The ends lost 9 bases at V and 6 bases at J; junction bases unmatched: 7. In germline, CDR1 is MNHEY, CDR2 SMNVEV (reference sequence). This CDR3 is CASIGGGAEAFF. The CDR3 nucleotides are TGTGCCAGTATCGGAGGGGGCGCTGAAGCTTTCTTT.

This clone is a singleton in its sample. The chain joins TRBV27 to TRBJ1-2; TRBD1 matches 9 bases. V shed 6 bases and J 7 bases; nucleotides not matched to a gene: 6. CDR1 MNHEY and CDR2 SMNVEV come from the germline V gene (reference sequence). The CDR3 sequence is 13 residues long. The CDR3 sequence: CASRGQGIGGYTF. The CDR3 region has the DNA TGTGCCAGCAGGGGACAGGGCATTGGTGGCTACACCTTC.